Listed here are 21 T cell receptor beta chains from one sample, sequenced in a study of spatial heterogeneity in lung cancer. Whole-study results and caveats: It was found that expanded intratumoral alpha and beta TCR counts tracked tumor mutation counts.

Time point here: sample taken at primary tumor resection. MiXCR, applied by TCRdb to the 5' RACE reads, yields one record per CDR3 protein. This table holds roughly 3,600 distinct CDR3 sequences, under 5% found once. Their specific antigens are unknown. The sequencing used lung tumor tissue, collected at surgery. Receptors originate from a female donor with early-stage non-small cell lung cancer.

This clonotype was observed a handful of times. The V and J genes are TRBV4-3 and TRBJ2-2; D call uncertain. The CDR3 is 14 residues long. V gave up 0 bases and J gave up 6 bases, with 8 bases separating them. CDR1 and CDR2 from the germline V gene are LGHNA and YSLEER. CDR3 region: CASSQDRVPGELFF. The CDR3 DNA reads TGCGCCAGCAGCCAAGATAGGGTTCCCGGGGAGCTGTTTTTT.

This clonotype was counted at least ten times. This chain connects TRBV18 to TRBJ1-5; 7 bases map to TRBD1. The J segment lost 3 bases and the V segment lost 2 bases, leaving 7 bases of the junction unmatched. In germline, CDR1 is KGHSH, CDR2 LQKENI. The CDR3 covers 16 residues. CDR3 in DNA: TGTGCCAGCTCACCATCTGCAGGGGGATACAATCAGCCCCAGCATTTT. As protein: CASSPSAGGYNQPQHF.

This clonotype was observed at least ten times. The V call is TRBV6-5, the J call TRBJ2-6; D might be TRBD1 (6 bases). V dropped 8 bases and J dropped 1 base, with 18 bases sitting between them. This CDR3 is built from 17 residues. From germline, CDR1 is MNHEY and CDR2 SVGAGI. Here the CDR3 DNA reads TGTGCCAGCTCGCTGGGGGCGGTTGTATCTGGGGCCAACGTCCTGACTTTC. Its translation is CASSLGAVVSGANVLTF.

By frequency in the sample, this clonotype is medium-sized. V usage is TRBV12-3 or TRBV12-4 and J usage is TRBJ2-1, with D perhaps TRBD1 (6 bases). V lost 3 bases and J 2 bases, leaving 8 bases between the germline ends. The CDR3 length is 14 residues. The CDR3 bases are TGTGCCAGCAGTTTGAGGGGGACCTACAATGAGCAGTTCTTC. It encodes CASSLRGTYNEQFF.

Many counts were recorded for this clonotype. The V call is TRBV4-3, the J call TRBJ2-3, with TRBD2 matching over 10 bases. Germline V gene data show CDR1 as LGHNA and CDR2 as YSLEER. V trimming: 5 bases; J trimming: 3 bases; junction bases outside the gene matches: 14. The CDR3 covers 18 residues. The CDR3 bases are TGCGCCAGCAGCAAAGGGGATCTAGCGGGGGAGGGAACAGATACGCAGTATTTT. This codes for CASSKGDLAGEGTDTQYF.

This clonotype came up many times. This chain links TRBV7-2 with TRBJ2-3; possibly TRBD2 for D (6 bases). V was cut by 0 bases and J by 0 bases, with 10 bases left in between. The CDR3 consists of 16 residues. Germline assignment: CDR1 SGHTA and CDR2 FQGNSA. CDR3 region: CASSLAGGTSTDTQYF. The CDR3 coding sequence is TGTGCCAGCAGCTTAGCGGGGGGTACTAGCACAGATACGCAGTATTTT.

Within the sample, this clonotype is medium-sized. The chain carries TRBV2 and TRBJ1-1; 10 nucleotides match TRBD1. The CDR3 runs 15 residues. Trimming cost V 6 bases and J 1 base; bases outside gene matches: 5. Germline CDR1 and CDR2: SNHLY and FYNNEI. The CDR3 protein is CASRRDRGGNTEAFF. CDR3 nucleotide sequence: TGTGCCAGCAGGAGGGACAGGGGTGGGAACACTGAAGCTTTCTTT.

This clonotype was recorded at least ten times. The chain uses TRBV20-1 and TRBJ2-5; D is uncertain. This CDR3 has 14 amino acids. The germline V gene encodes CDR1 DFQATT and CDR2 SNEGSKA (reference sequence). The ends were cut back, 4 bases at V and 0 bases at J, with 12 bases in the middle. The CDR3 sequence: CSATPQRNQETQYF. CDR3 DNA sequence: TGCAGTGCTACCCCTCAGAGGAACCAAGAGACCCAGTACTTC.

This clonotype is medium-sized (0.01 to 0.1%). The rearrangement joins TRBV7-2 to TRBJ2-3; D is unresolved. Germline CDR1 SGHTA, CDR2 FQGNSA. This CDR3 spans 13 amino acids. V lost 1 base and J lost 2, with 4 bases in between. DNA for the CDR3: TGTGCCAGCAGCTTAGTAGTCACAGATACGCAGTATTTT. Its translation is CASSLVVTDTQYF.

Within the sample, this clonotype is medium-sized (0.01 to 0.1%). The chain joins TRBV27 to TRBJ2-2, with TRBD2 matching over 7 bases. Per the germline V gene, CDR1 is MNHEY and CDR2 is SMNVEV (reference sequence). This CDR3 contains 15 residues. Trimming at V came to 0 bases and at J to 3 bases, leaving 1 base not matched to a gene. The CDR3: CASSLSGGYTGELFF. DNA of the CDR3: TGTGCCAGCAGTTTATCGGGAGGGTACACCGGGGAGCTGTTTTTT.

This clonotype is medium-sized (0.01 to 0.1%) in the sample. The J gene is TRBJ1-1, the V gene TRBV5-4, with a weak D call TRBD1 (6 bases). The V gene's germline CDR1 is SGHNT and CDR2 YYREEE (reference sequence). Trimming left V 3 bases short and J 2 bases short, with 17 bases between. The CDR3 runs 16 residues. Written as DNA, the CDR3 is TGTGCCAGCAGCTATCCTGTCAGGGGCGAAAACACTGAAGCTTTCTTT. Encoded protein: CASSYPVRGENTEAFF.

This clonotype is large by share. This sequence joins TRBV18 and TRBJ2-5; tentatively, D is TRBD1 (7 bases). Germline assignment: CDR1 KGHSH and CDR2 LQKENI. The CDR3 extends over 13 amino acids. The ends were cut back, 8 bases at V and 5 bases at J, with 15 bases in the middle. The CDR3 here is CASQGGSAETQYF. The CDR3 region has the DNA TGTGCCAGCCAGGGGGGATCCGCCGAGACCCAGTACTTC.

The V and J genes are TRBV29-1 and TRBJ2-1, with 8 nucleotides matching TRBD2. The V gene's germline CDR1 is SQVTM and CDR2 ANQGSEA. The CDR3 sequence is 15 residues long. Trimming removed 4 bases from V and 0 bases from J; junction bases left unmatched: 5. CDR3 sequence (DNA): TGCAGCGTTGGATCGGCGGGGGGCTCCTACAATGAGCAGTTCTTC. Encoded protein: CSVGSAGGSYNEQFF.

On this clonotype: This sequence may be a read error, since a much larger clone differs from it by one base. The chain couples TRBV12-3 or TRBV12-4 to TRBJ1-2; 9 bases fit TRBD1. CDR3 size: 12 residues. J gave up 14 bases and V 3 bases, and 7 bases lay outside the gene matches. This CDR3 is CASSFRGQGMTF. The CDR3 bases are TGTGCCAGCAGTTTTCGTGGACAGGGGATGACCTTC.

This clonotype ranks as medium-sized. The V and J genes are TRBV20-1 and TRBJ2-7; maybe TRBD2 (5 bases). This CDR3 is 11 amino acids long. Germline CDR1 DFQATT, CDR2 SNEGSKA (reference sequence). V gave up 5 bases and J gave up 11 bases, with 16 bases separating them. The CDR3 DNA is TGCAGTGCTTCCTTTCCGGAGGTCGAGTACTTC. Translated, it gives CSASFPEVEYF.

By share of the sample, this clonotype is medium-sized (0.01 to 0.1%). This chain connects TRBV18 to TRBJ1-1, with TRBD1 as a possible D gene (6 bases). Germline loops: CDR1 KGHSH, CDR2 LQKENI. CDR3 length equals 13 residues. Between the trimmed V and J ends, which lost 3 bases and 2 bases, there was a span of 7 bases. The CDR3 DNA reads as TGTGCCAGCTCACCGGGACAAAACACTGAAGCTTTCTTT. Protein sequence: CASSPGQNTEAFF.

This clonotype was seen at least ten times. The chain carries TRBV2 and TRBJ1-2; weak D call: TRBD1 (5 bases). Trimming cost V 6 bases and J 7 bases, with 21 bases left between them. The CDR3 length is 15 residues. Germline CDR1 is SNHLY and CDR2 is FYNNEI. This CDR3 reads CASSAVPGRVGGYTF. CDR3 sequence (DNA): TGTGCCAGCAGCGCCGTTCCAGGGAGGGTAGGTGGCTACACCTTC.

This clonotype is labeled as medium-sized. The chain carries TRBV18 and TRBJ2-3, with D unclear. The germline V gene encodes CDR1 KGHSH and CDR2 LQKENI. The CDR3 loop spans 14 amino acids. V lost 3 bases and J lost 4, with 11 bases in between. The CDR3 region has the DNA TGTGCCAGCTCACCTTGGGGTTCATCAGATACGCAGTATTTT. Protein product: CASSPWGSSDTQYF. Supplemented by reference TRBV18 and TRBJ2-3, the full variable domain reads NAGVMQNPRHLVRRRGQEARLRCSPMKGHSHVYWYRQLPEEGLKFMVYLQKENIIDESGMPKERFSAEFPKEGPSILRIQQVVRGDSAAYFCASSPWGSSDTQYFGPGTRLTVL.

In its sample, this clonotype was seen many times. This chain links TRBV7-6 with TRBJ2-3; 9 bases fit TRBD2. The CDR3 is 15 amino acids. The ends lost 0 bases at V and 4 bases at J; junction bases unmatched: 2. Germline V CDR1 and CDR2: SGHVS, FNYEAQ. CDR3 in DNA: TGTGCCAGCAGCTTAGCTAGCGGGGGCGCAGATACGCAGTATTTT. This gives the protein CASSLASGGADTQYF.

This clonotype was detected ten times or more. V usage is TRBV29-1 and J usage is TRBJ1-4; weak D call: TRBD1 (6 bases). Trimming left V 0 bases short and J 8 bases short, with 16 bases between. This CDR3 spans 15 amino acids. The V gene's germline CDR1 is SQVTM and CDR2 ANQGSEA. The CDR3 spells CSVEDRQGFGEKLFF. CDR3 in DNA: TGCAGCGTTGAAGATCGGCAGGGGTTTGGAGAAAAACTGTTTTTT.

The chain carries TRBV30 and TRBJ1-1, with a weak D call TRBD1 (5 bases). Trimming left V 2 bases short and J 5 bases short, with 12 bases between. Per the germline V gene, CDR1 is GTSNPN and CDR2 is SVGIG (reference sequence). The CDR3 runs 13 residues. CDR3 in DNA: TGTGCCTGGAGTTATGAGGGGAGGACTGAAGCTTTCTTT. The encoded protein is CAWSYEGRTEAFF.